These 27 T cell receptor beta chains came from one sample sequenced in a study of T-cell memory formation after mild COVID-19. Via MiXCR, TCRdb re-called the 5' RACE reads, giving one row per CDR3 protein. The sample holds 200,000 or so distinct CDR3 sequences, 18% seen once. Sequencing was done on a sample of PBMCs or a T cell subset sorted from them (not recorded which). The source is an adult woman who had mild COVID-19 (a few samples of this study predate the infection). Cell type and time point are not known.

V and J are TRBV12-3 or TRBV12-4 and TRBJ2-3; D possibly corresponds to TRBD2 (7 bases). The CDR3 spans 14 residues. Trimming removed 5 bases at V and 6 bases at J, with 15 bases between. As DNA, the CDR3 is TGTGCCAGCAGTATCCGGGGGGCCGCGGATACGCAGTATTTT. Protein: CASSIRGAADTQYF.

The gene calls are TRBV6-5 and TRBJ2-7; TRBD2 aligns across 7 bases. Germline V gives CDR1 MNHEY, CDR2 SVGAGI. The CDR3 spans 13 residues. V lost 3 bases and J lost 3; bases outside the gene matches: 2. In DNA, the CDR3 is TGTGCCAGCAGTTATGGGGAGGGCTACGAGCAGTACTTC. It yields the protein CASSYGEGYEQYF.

This clonotype was recorded a few times. This rearrangement joins TRBV19 to TRBJ2-3; TRBD2 matches 11 bases. The CDR3 is made up of 14 amino acids. Germline trimming cut 5 bases from V and 11 bases from J; bases unmatched to any gene: 9. Germline lookup yields CDR1 LNHDA and CDR2 SQIVND (reference sequence). The DNA for the CDR3 is TGTGCCAGTAGTTCCATAGCGGGGGGGCCGTGGCAGTATTTT. It encodes CASSSIAGGPWQYF.

This sequence joins TRBV4-3 and TRBJ2-1, with 8 bases lining up with TRBD2. Germline values: CDR1 LGHNA, CDR2 YSLEER. CDR3 length equals 18 residues. V shed 4 bases and J 0 bases; nucleotides not matched to a gene: 11. The CDR3 region has the DNA TGCGCCAGCAGCCCCACAGTTGGGCTAGCGGGCTCCTACAATGAGCAGTTCTTC. It translates to CASSPTVGLAGSYNEQFF.

This clonotype was detected only a few times. This rearrangement joins TRBV11-1 to TRBJ2-7, with unresolved D. Trimming left V 3 bases short and J 4 bases short, with 4 bases between. The CDR3 contains 11 residues. The V gene's germline CDR1 is SGHAT and CDR2 FQDESV (reference sequence). CDR3: CASSFDYEQYF. The CDR3 nucleotides read TGTGCCAGCAGCTTCGATTACGAGCAGTACTTC. Drawing the rest from reference TRBV11-1 and TRBJ2-7, the complete variable domain is EAEVAQSPRYKITEKSQAVAFWCDPISGHATLYWYRQILGQGPELLVQFQDESVVDDSQLPKDRFSAERLKGVDSTLKIQPAELGDSAMYLCASSFDYEQYFGPGTRLTVT.

The rearrangement links TRBV24-1 to TRBJ1-2; D ambiguous. V lost 3 bases to trimming and J lost 7 bases, with 8 bases between them. Per the germline V gene, CDR1 is KGHDR and CDR2 is SFDVKD. The CDR3 totals 12 residues. CDR3 residues: CATSDESLGYTF. The CDR3, as DNA: TGTGCCACCAGTGATGAAAGCCTTGGCTACACCTTC.

The chain joins TRBV5-1 to TRBJ2-7, with a weak D call TRBD2 (6 bases). Looked up from germline, CDR1 is SGHRS and CDR2 is YFSETQ. Deletions cut 1 base from V and 0 bases from J, with 11 bases between. This CDR3 has 15 amino acids. CDR3 coding DNA: TGCGCCAGCAGCTTGTCAGCGGGCCTCTCCTACGAGCAGTACTTC. It is translated as CASSLSAGLSYEQYF.

The CDR3 DNA reads TGTGCCAGCAGTTGGCGACTAGCGGGAGATACGCAGTATTTT. Its protein product is CASSWRLAGDTQYF. The V call is TRBV12-3 or TRBV12-4, the J call TRBJ2-3, with 10 bases lining up with TRBD2. The CDR3 extends over 14 amino acids. The V segment lost 4 bases and the J segment 5 bases; nucleotides outside the gene matches: 3.

The V gene is TRBV12-3 or TRBV12-4, the J gene TRBJ2-1; tentatively, D is TRBD1 or TRBD2 (5 bases each). Between the trimmed V and J ends, which lost 2 bases and 7 bases, there was a span of 9 bases. CDR3 length: 13 amino acids. This CDR3 is CASSLQWGNEQFF. The CDR3 coding sequence is TGTGCCAGCAGTTTACAATGGGGGAATGAGCAGTTCTTC.

The rearrangement uses TRBV20-1 and TRBJ2-5, with 11 bases lining up with TRBD2. There are 16 residues in the CDR3. V shed 5 bases, J shed 2 bases, and the junction held 10 bases outside the gene matches. Germline assignment: CDR1 DFQATT and CDR2 SNEGSKA (reference sequence). Here the CDR3 DNA reads TGCAGTGCTTGGACTAGCGGGCCACATCAACAAGAGACCCAGTACTTC. Encoded protein: CSAWTSGPHQQETQYF.

The chain links TRBV29-1 to TRBJ2-5; 11 nucleotides agree with TRBD1. Unmatched junction bases numbered 4, after V lost 4 bases and J lost 3 bases. Germline values: CDR1 SQVTM, CDR2 ANQGSEA. This CDR3 contains 14 residues. The CDR3 DNA reads as TGCAGCGTTGTCAGGGACAGGGGGAAAGAGACCCAGTACTTC. It translates to CSVVRDRGKETQYF.

This clonotype has a handful of counts. V is TRBV5-1 and J is TRBJ2-6; D is ambiguous. Per the germline V gene, CDR1 is SGHRS and CDR2 is YFSETQ. V was cut by 4 bases and J by 4 bases, with 15 bases left in between. This CDR3 is 16 amino acids long. CDR3 DNA sequence: TGCGCCAGCAGCCCCTCCCCAGCCACCGGGGCCAACGTCCTGACTTTC. It is translated as CASSPSPATGANVLTF.

This rearrangement joins TRBV7-2 to TRBJ2-2; TRBD1 matches 7 bases. The CDR3 is 18 residues long. The trim removed 0 bases at V and 2 bases at J, leaving 9 bases unmatched. Germline V lookup: CDR1 SGHTA, CDR2 FQGNSA. CDR3 coding DNA: TGTGCCAGCAGCTTAGCGCGTAGTCAGGGGGTCAACACCGGGGAGCTGTTTTTT. Its protein is CASSLARSQGVNTGELFF.

The chain couples TRBV5-1 to TRBJ1-1; D is possibly TRBD1 (6 bases). V was trimmed by 2 bases and J by 6 bases, leaving 14 bases between them. The CDR3 totals 14 residues. CDR1 and CDR2 (germline): SGHRS, YFSETQ. CDR3 DNA sequence: TGCGCCAGCAGCTTTGCGCAGGCAGGGGCTGAAGCTTTCTTT. This sequence encodes CASSFAQAGAEAFF.

The chain carries TRBV11-2 and TRBJ2-2, with D unresolved. Germline V gene data show CDR1 as SGHAT and CDR2 as FQNNGV. The CDR3 is made up of 14 amino acids. V lost 0 bases and J 2 bases, leaving 4 bases between the germline ends. This CDR3 is CASSLDLNTGELFF. The CDR3 DNA reads as TGTGCCAGCAGCTTAGATCTTAACACCGGGGAGCTGTTTTTT.

This rearrangement joins TRBV5-5 to TRBJ1-3; a possible D gene is TRBD1 (5 bases). Trimming stripped 1 base from V and 4 bases from J, with 12 bases between. The CDR3 loop spans 15 amino acids. From germline, CDR1 is SGHKS and CDR2 YYEKEE (reference sequence). The CDR3 sequence: CASSLRGSGGNTIYF. The CDR3 DNA sequence: TGTGCCAGCAGCTTGAGGGGATCCGGAGGAAACACCATATATTTT.

This clonotype was picked up many times. The chain is built from TRBV10-3 and TRBJ2-5; D perhaps matches TRBD2 (6 bases). This CDR3 is 14 amino acids long. V lost 3 bases, J lost 3 bases, and 11 bases lay in between. Germline CDR1 is ENHRY and CDR2 is SYGVKD. CDR3 sequence: CAISDRDLKETQYF. CDR3 bases: TGTGCCATCAGTGACCGGGACTTAAAAGAGACCCAGTACTTC.

This clonotype was counted at least ten times. The chain joins TRBV6-2 or TRBV6-3 to TRBJ2-7, with 7 bases matching TRBD2. In germline, CDR1 is MNHEY, CDR2 SVGEGT. V lost 5 bases to trimming and J lost 1 base; unmatched junction nucleotides: 8. The CDR3 is made up of 15 amino acids. The CDR3 bases are TGTGCCAGCAGTGGCCGAATAGCGGGTTCCTACGAGCAGTACTTC. Translated: CASSGRIAGSYEQYF.

V and J are TRBV12-3 or TRBV12-4 and TRBJ1-3; 8 nucleotides line up with TRBD1. The CDR3 consists of 14 residues. V dropped 6 bases and J dropped 2; count of bases not matched to a gene: 3. CDR3 DNA sequence: TGTGCCAGCAGCGGACAGGGAACTGGAAACACCATATATTTT. Amino acids: CASSGQGTGNTIYF.

Points on this clonotype: At one boundary the junction diverges from the germline segment, which might be a read error. The chain has TRBV7-3 and TRBJ1-1; possibly TRBD1 for D (5 bases). CDR1 and CDR2 (germline): SGHTA, FQGTGA. This CDR3 is 14 amino acids long. DNA of the CDR3: TGTGCCAGCAGCTTAGGGGGGGAAGGGACTGAGGCTTTCTTT. Protein: CASSLGGEGTEAFF.

This clonotype was observed many times. This rearrangement joins TRBV24-1 to TRBJ2-5; TRBD1 matches 8 bases. CDR1 KGHDR and CDR2 SFDVKD come from the germline V gene. This CDR3 is built from 15 residues. V gave up 5 bases and J gave up 1 base; unmatched junction bases: 5. The CDR3 DNA is TGTGCCACCAGTGCCTCGGGACAGGCCCAAGAGACCCAGTACTTC. As protein: CATSASGQAQETQYF.

The chain employs TRBV28 and TRBJ2-1; 11 bases align to TRBD2. V lost 2 bases to trimming and J lost 9 bases; unmatched junction nucleotides: 6. This CDR3 has 15 amino acids. Per the germline V gene, CDR1 is MDHEN and CDR2 is SYDVKM. The CDR3 DNA reads TGTGCCAGCAGTTTAGGGCTAGCGGGAGGAAGTGAGCAGTTCTTC. Its translation: CASSLGLAGGSEQFF.

V is TRBV3-1 and J is TRBJ1-2, with D perhaps matching TRBD1 (5 bases). Trimming took off 3 bases at V and 7 bases at J, with 9 bases between the two ends. The CDR3 is made up of 12 amino acids. Per the germline V gene, CDR1 is LGHDT and CDR2 is YNNKEL (reference sequence). CDR3 nucleotide sequence: TGTGCCAGCAGCCACGGGGGTGGTGGCTACACCTTC. Its translation is CASSHGGGGYTF.

In its sample, this clonotype was seen a few times. V and J are TRBV20-1 and TRBJ2-1, with 9 bases fitting TRBD2. V lost 4 bases and J lost 3; bases outside the gene matches: 7. The CDR3 contains 15 residues. CDR1 is DFQATT and CDR2 is SNEGSKA in the germline V gene (reference sequence). CDR3 amino acids: CSAKGSGGLYNEQFF. DNA of the CDR3: TGCAGTGCTAAAGGCAGCGGGGGGCTCTACAATGAGCAGTTCTTC.

The chain combines TRBV6-5 with TRBJ1-1; unclear D gene. Germline V gene data show CDR1 as MNHEY and CDR2 as SVGAGI. The germline V and J ends were trimmed by 2 bases and 4 bases, with 11 bases remaining between them. There are 14 residues in the CDR3. The CDR3 loop is CASSYGVRSTEAFF. The CDR3, as DNA: TGTGCCAGCAGTTACGGAGTGCGGAGCACTGAAGCTTTCTTT.

This clonotype was found a few times. This chain links TRBV20-1 with TRBJ2-3; D unclear. Germline CDR1 is DFQATT and CDR2 is SNEGSKA (reference sequence). Deletions cut 3 bases from V and 4 bases from J, with 20 bases between. The CDR3 loop spans 16 amino acids. The CDR3 bases are TGCAGTGCTAGCGGTGAGGCGGTTACAGTTCCAGATACGCAGTATTTT. It is translated as CSASGEAVTVPDTQYF.

This clonotype showed up just a few times. The chain carries TRBV12-3 or TRBV12-4 and TRBJ2-7; D call uncertain. The CDR3 runs 11 residues. Trimming shortened V by 7 bases and J by 1 base, and 5 bases separated the two germline ends. CDR3 bases: TGTGCCAGCACCGAATCCTACGAGCAGTACTTC. This encodes CASTESYEQYF.